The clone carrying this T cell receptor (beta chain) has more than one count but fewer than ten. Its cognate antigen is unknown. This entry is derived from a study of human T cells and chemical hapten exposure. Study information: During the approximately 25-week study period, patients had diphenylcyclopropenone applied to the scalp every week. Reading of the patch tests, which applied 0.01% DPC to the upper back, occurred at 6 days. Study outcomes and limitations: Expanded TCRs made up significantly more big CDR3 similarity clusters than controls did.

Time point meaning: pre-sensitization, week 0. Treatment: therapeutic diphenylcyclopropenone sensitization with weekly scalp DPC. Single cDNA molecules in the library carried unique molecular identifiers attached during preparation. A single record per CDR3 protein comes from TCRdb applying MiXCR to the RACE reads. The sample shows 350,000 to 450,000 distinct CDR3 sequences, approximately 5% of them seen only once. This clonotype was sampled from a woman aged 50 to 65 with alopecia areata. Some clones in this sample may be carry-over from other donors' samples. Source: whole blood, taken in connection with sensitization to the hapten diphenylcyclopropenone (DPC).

CDR3 amino acids: CASSSTGEQRNYGYTF. The CDR3 DNA sequence: TGTGCCAGCAGCTCCACCGGAGAACAGCGGAACTATGGCTACACCTTC. The J gene is TRBJ1-2, the V gene TRBV9; D gene uncertain. The CDR3 consists of 16 residues. Deletions cut 4 bases from V and 2 bases from J, with 18 bases between. Germline-derived CDR1 and CDR2 are SGDLS and YYNGEE.